This T cell receptor beta chain was obtained from a study of blood T cell repertoires in COVID-19. About the study: The origin of the acute and convalescent COVID-19 samples was the United States, Italy and Spain.

Participants spanned ages about 18 to 95 years and resided in 24 US areas. Assignment of participants to cohorts was predicated upon participant-reported clinical history. Trimming removed 4 bases from V and 4 bases from J; junction bases left unmatched: 2. Germline V CDR1 and CDR2: SGHDT, YYEEEE. The CDR3 runs 13 residues. In the authors' methods: Amplification of reference gene primers was used by the study to estimate nucleated cell counts. The protocol was immunoSEQ multiplex PCR, while the TCRdb copy is restricted to in-frame clones and leaves out a portion. V and J calls and clone size come straight from that table; D and trimming were deduced from the DNA. The data contain more than 300,000 clones, about 90% of them singletons.

The chain uses TRBV5-6 and TRBJ2-7; 10 nucleotides line up with TRBD2. The sequence derives from a woman in her twenties or thirties who had recovered from COVID-19. Source material: PBMCs or T cells enriched from blood (not recorded which). The CDR3 spells CASSPGLAYEQYF. As DNA, the CDR3 is TGTGCCAGCAGCCCGGGACTAGCGTACGAGCAGTACTTC.